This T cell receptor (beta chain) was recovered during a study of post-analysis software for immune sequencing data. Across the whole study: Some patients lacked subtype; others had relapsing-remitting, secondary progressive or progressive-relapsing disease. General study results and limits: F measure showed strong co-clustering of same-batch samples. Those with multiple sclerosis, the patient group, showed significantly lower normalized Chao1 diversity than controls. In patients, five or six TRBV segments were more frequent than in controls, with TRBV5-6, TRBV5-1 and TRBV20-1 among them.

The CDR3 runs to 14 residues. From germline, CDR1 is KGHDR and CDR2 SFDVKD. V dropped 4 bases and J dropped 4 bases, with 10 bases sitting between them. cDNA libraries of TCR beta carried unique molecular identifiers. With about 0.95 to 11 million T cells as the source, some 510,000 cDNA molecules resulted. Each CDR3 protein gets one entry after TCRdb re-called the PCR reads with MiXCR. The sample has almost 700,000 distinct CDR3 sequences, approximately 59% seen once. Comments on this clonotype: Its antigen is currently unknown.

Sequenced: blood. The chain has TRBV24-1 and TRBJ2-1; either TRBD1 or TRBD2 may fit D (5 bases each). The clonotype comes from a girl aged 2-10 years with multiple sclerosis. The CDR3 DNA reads TGTGCCACCAGTGAGGGGACGGAGTACAATGAGCAGTTCTTC. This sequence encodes CATSEGTEYNEQFF.